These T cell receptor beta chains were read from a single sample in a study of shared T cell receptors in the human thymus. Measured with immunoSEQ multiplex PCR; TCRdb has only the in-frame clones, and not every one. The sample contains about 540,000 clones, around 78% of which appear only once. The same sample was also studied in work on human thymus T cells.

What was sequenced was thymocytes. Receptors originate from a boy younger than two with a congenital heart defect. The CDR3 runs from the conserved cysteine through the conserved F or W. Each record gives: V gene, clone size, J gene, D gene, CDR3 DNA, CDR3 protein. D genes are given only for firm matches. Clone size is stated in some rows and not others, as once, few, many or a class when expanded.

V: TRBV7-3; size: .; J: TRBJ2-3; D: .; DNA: TGTGCCAGCAGCAGCTCCCGCGGTTCAAGCACAGATACGCAGTATTTT; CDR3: CASSSSRGSSTDTQYF
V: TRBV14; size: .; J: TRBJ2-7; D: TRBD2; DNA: TGTGCCAGCAGCCAAGAATGTCTAGCGGGAGGCTACGAGCAGTACTTC; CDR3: CASSQECLAGGYEQYF
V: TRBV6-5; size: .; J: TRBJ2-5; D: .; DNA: TGTGCCAGCAGTTTGGCTGGAGCGGAAGAGACCCAGTACTTC; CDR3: CASSLAGAEETQYF
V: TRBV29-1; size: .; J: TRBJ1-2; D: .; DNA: TGCAGCGTTGAAGGGGGCGGAAACTATGGCTACACCTTC; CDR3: CSVEGGGNYGYTF
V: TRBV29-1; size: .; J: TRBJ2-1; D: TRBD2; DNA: TGCAGCGTTGGTAGGGTGGGGACTAACTCCTACAATGAGCAGTTCTTC; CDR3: CSVGRVGTNSYNEQFF
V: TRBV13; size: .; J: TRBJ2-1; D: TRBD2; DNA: TGTGCCAGCGCATCAGGGACTAGCAAGAGGAATGAGCAGTTCTTC; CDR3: CASASGTSKRNEQFF
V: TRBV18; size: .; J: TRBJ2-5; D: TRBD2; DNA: TGTGCCAGCTCACCGACTAGCGGCCAAGAGACCCAGTACTTC; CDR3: CASSPTSGQETQYF
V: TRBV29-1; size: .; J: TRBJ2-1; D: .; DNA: TGCAGCGTTGAGAGGGAGAACAATGAGCAGTTCTTC; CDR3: CSVERENNEQFF
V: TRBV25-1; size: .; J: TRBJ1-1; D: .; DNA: TGTGCCAGCAGTGCCACTAGGCAGAGGCGGTGGAACACTGAAGCTTTCTTT; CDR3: CASSATRQRRWNTEAFF
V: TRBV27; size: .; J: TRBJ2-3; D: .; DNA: TGTGCCAGCAGTTCCCCAGGGGTCCCAACAGATACGCAGTATTTT; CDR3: CASSSPGVPTDTQYF
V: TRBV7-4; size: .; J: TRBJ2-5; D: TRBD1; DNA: TGTGCCAGCAGCTCGGAGACAGGGCCAGAGACCCAGTACTTC; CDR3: CASSSETGPETQYF
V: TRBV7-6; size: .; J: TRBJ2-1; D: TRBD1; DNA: TGTGCCAGCAGCAGAGACAGGGGGCCATACAATGAGCAGTTCTTC; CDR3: CASSRDRGPYNEQFF
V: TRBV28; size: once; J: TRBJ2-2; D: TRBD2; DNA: TGTGCCAGCAGTTTATGCGAAGCGGGAGGGGCGGGCACCGGGGAGCTGTTTTTT; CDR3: CASSLCEAGGAGTGELFF
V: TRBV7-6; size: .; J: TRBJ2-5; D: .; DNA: TGTGCCAGCAGCTTAGCCGTACGGGAGAGGGAGACCCAGTACTTC; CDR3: CASSLAVRERETQYF
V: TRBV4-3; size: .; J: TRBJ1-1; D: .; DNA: TGCGCCAGCAGCCATGAAACAGGGTGCACTGAAGCTTTCTTT; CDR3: CASSHETGCTEAFF
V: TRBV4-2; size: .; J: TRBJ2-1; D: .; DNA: TGTGCCAGCAGCCAAGCGGGGGCCTACAATGAGCAGTTCTTC; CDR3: CASSQAGAYNEQFF
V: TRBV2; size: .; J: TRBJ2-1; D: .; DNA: TGTGCCAGCAGTGAGGCGGGTGGTCGGTGGGAGCAGTTCTTC; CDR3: CASSEAGGRWEQFF
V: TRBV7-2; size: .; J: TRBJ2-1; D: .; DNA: TGTGCCAGCAGCTTAAGCGGGTCTAGCTCCTACAATGAGCAGTTCTTC; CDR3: CASSLSGSSSYNEQFF
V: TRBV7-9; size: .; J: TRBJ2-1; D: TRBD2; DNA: TGTGCCAGCAGCTTAGCTTCCCTCGAACTAGCGGGAGTTGTCAATGAGCAGTTCTTC; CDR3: CASSLASLELAGVVNEQFF
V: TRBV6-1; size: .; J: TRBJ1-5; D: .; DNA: TGTGCCAGCAGTGAAGAGTCAGGGAATCAGCCCCAGCATTTT; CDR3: CASSEESGNQPQHF
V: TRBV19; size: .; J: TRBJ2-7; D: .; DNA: TGTGCCAGTAGCGGGAGATCCCCCTACGAGCAGTACTTC; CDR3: CASSGRSPYEQYF
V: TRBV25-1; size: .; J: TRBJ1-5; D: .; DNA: TGTGCCAGCAGGAGGGGGGGGCCGAATCAGCCCCAGCATTTT; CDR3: CASRRGGPNQPQHF
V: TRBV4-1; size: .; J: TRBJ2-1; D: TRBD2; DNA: TGCGCCAGCAGCCAATCCGGGACTAGCGGGATGGTTGGGTCCTACAATGAGCAGTTCTTC; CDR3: CASSQSGTSGMVGSYNEQFF
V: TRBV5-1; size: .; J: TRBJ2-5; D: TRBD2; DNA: TGCGCCAGCACGCTAGCGGGAGGGGGAGAGACCCAGTACTTC; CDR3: CASTLAGGGETQYF
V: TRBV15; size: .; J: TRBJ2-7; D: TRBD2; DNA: TGTGCCACCAGCAGAGCCGGGCTAGCGGCCTCCTACGAGCAGTACTTC; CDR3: CATSRAGLAASYEQYF
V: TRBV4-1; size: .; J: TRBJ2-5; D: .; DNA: TGCGCCAGCAGTTCAGGGCTAGGGGAGACCCAGTACTTC; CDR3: CASSSGLGETQYF
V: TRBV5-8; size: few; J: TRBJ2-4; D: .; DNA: TGTGCCAGCAAGAGACAGTGTCTAGCCAAAAACATTCAGTACTTC; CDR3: CASKRQCLAKNIQYF
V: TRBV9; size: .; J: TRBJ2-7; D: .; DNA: TGTGCCAGCAGCGCTCCGGGGGACTACGAGCAGTACTTC; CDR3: CASSAPGDYEQYF
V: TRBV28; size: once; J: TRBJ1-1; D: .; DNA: TGTGCCAGCAGCTCCAATCCAACAGCTGAAGCTTTCTTT; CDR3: CASSSNPTAEAFF
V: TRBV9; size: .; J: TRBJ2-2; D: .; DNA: TGTGCCAGCAGCAAACTCTCATGCGGGGAGCTGTTTTTT; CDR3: CASSKLSCGELFF
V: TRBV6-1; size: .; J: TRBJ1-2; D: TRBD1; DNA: TGTGCCAGGGACAGGGGAGGCTACACCTTC; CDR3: CARDRGGYTF
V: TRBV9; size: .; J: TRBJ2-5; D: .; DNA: TGTGCCAGCAGCGTAGGCGGGGTCAGGGGGTTGGAGACCCAGTACTTC; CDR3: CASSVGGVRGLETQYF
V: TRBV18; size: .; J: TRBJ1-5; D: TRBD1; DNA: TGTGCCAGCTCACCAGGACAGGCCGCGGTGCCCCAGCATTTT; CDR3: CASSPGQAAVPQHF
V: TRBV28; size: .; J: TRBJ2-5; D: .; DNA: TGTGCCAGCAGTTTACGTGACTTGTTTCAAGAGACCCAGTACTTC; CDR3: CASSLRDLFQETQYF
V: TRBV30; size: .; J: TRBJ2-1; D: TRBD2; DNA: TGTGCCTGGAAAGCGGGAGGTTCCAAGTACAATGAGCAGTTCTTC; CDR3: CAWKAGGSKYNEQFF
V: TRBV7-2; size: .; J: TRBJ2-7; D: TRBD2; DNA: TGTGCCAGCAGCTTACATAGCGGGAGGGCCTACGAGCAGTACTTC; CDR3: CASSLHSGRAYEQYF
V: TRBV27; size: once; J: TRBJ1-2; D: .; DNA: TGTGCCAGCAGTGCGGGACCCCCCGGGAGCTATGGCTACACCTTC; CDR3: CASSAGPPGSYGYTF
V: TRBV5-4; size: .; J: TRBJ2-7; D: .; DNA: TGTGCCAGCAGCTTGGTCGGGGACTCCTACGAGCAGTACTTC; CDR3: CASSLVGDSYEQYF
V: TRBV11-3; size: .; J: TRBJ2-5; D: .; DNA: TGTGCCAGCAGCTTACGTAGTGAAGAAACCCAGTACTTC; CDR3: CASSLRSEETQYF
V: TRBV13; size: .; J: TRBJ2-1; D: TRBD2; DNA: TGTGCCAGCAGCCAGGGACTAGAGGGTAATGAGCAGTTCTTC; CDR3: CASSQGLEGNEQFF
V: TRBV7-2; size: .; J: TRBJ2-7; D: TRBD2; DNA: TGTGCCAGCAGCTTACAACTAGCGAACCCTTACGAGCAGTACTTC; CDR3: CASSLQLANPYEQYF
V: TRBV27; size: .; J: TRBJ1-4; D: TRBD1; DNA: TGTGCCAGCAGTCTAGGGGACAGAACTAATGAAAAACTGTTTTTT; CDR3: CASSLGDRTNEKLFF
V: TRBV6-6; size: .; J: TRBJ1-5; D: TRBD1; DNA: TGTGCCAGCAGCCTCCCGGGACAGGGAGAAGATCAGCCCCAGCATTTT; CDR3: CASSLPGQGEDQPQHF
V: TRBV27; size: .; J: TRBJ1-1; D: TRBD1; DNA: TGTGCCAGCAGTAGTACAGGGGGATACACTGAAGCTTTCTTT; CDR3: CASSSTGGYTEAFF
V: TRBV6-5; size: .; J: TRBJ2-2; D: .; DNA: TGTGCCAGCAGTTCCTACTTGCGGAGAGGGGAGCTGTTTTTT; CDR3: CASSSYLRRGELFF
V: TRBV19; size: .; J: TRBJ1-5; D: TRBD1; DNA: TGTGCCAGTAGTATAGCCCTCTACGTCGACAGGGGAGTTTCTAATAGCAATCAGCCCCAGCATTTT; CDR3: CASSIALYVDRGVSNSNQPQHF
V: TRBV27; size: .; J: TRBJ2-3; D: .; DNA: TGTGCCAGCAGTCCCTCCGGGTGGGGGCGCACAGATACGCAGTATTTT; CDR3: CASSPSGWGRTDTQYF
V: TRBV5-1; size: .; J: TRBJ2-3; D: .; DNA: TGCGCCAGCAGCGATTCAGGGAGGAAAGATACGCAGTATTTT; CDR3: CASSDSGRKDTQYF
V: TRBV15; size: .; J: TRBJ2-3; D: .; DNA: TGTGCCACCAGCAGAGATCGGGGGACTCCCCGGGATACGCAGTATTTT; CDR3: CATSRDRGTPRDTQYF
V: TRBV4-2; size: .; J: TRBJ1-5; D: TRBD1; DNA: TGTGCCAGCAGCCAATCGGACAGGGTAGGACGAAATCAGCCCCAGCATTTT; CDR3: CASSQSDRVGRNQPQHF
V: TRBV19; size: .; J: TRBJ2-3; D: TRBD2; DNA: TGTGCCAGTAGTCCTCGGACTAGCGGGAGATCGGCAGATACGCAGTATTTT; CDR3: CASSPRTSGRSADTQYF
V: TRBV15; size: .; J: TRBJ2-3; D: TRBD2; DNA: TGTGCCACCAGCAGAGACCGGACTAGCGGGAGTAGAGATACGCAGTATTTT; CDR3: CATSRDRTSGSRDTQYF
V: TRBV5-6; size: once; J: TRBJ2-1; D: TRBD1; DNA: TGTGCCAGCAGCGCGACAGGGGACAATGAGCAGTTCTTC; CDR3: CASSATGDNEQFF
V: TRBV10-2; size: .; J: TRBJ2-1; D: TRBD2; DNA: TGCGCCAGCAGTGGGAAACTAGCGGGAGACAATGAGCAGTTCTTC; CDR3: CASSGKLAGDNEQFF
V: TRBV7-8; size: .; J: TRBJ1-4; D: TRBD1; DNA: TGTGCCAGCAGCATTTTGACAGGGGATGATGAAAAACTGTTTTTT; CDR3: CASSILTGDDEKLFF
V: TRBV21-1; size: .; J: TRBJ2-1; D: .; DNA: TGTGCCAGCAGCAAACTGGCGGGGAGCTCCTACAATGAGCAGTTCTTC; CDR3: CASSKLAGSSYNEQFF
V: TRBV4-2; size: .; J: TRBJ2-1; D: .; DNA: TGTGCCAGTAAACGGGAGATCTCCTACAATGAGCAGTTCTTC; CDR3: CASKREISYNEQFF
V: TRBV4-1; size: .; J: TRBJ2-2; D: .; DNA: TGCGCCAGCAGCCAAGGGGCGGGGACGGTGAACACCGGGGAGCTGTTTTTT; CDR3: CASSQGAGTVNTGELFF
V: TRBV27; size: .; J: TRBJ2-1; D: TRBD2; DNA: TGTGCCAGCACTCCCCATGAGGGGGCTAGCGGGAGGGCCCGCCTTTACAATGAGCAGTTCTTC; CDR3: CASTPHEGASGRARLYNEQFF